This TCR beta chain was sequenced for a study of CD8 T cells in ankylosing spondylitis. The study's findings and limits: Enrichment of disease-linked clones was reportedly significant in matched ankylosing spondylitis synovial fluid. Within ankylosing spondylitis blood, a TCR beta motif made up of seven or eight highly homologous variants appeared to be characteristic.

Of note for this clonotype: Antigen: not known.

TCRdb ran MiXCR on the 5' RACE reads and lists one entry per CDR3 protein. The sample comprises under 850,000 distinct CDR3 sequences, around 19% of which are singletons, and 15% to 20% rests with the top ten. Germline CDR1 reads DFQATT; CDR2 reads SNEGSKA (reference sequence). The CDR3 loop spans 15 amino acids. Trimming cost V 4 bases and J 0 bases; bases outside gene matches: 8. This clonotype was obtained from a male donor with ankylosing spondylitis. V is TRBV20-1 and J is TRBJ2-7; 8 bases align to TRBD1. Sequencing was performed on blood, either unsorted or a sorted T cell fraction (not recorded which). CDR3 in DNA: TGCAGTGCTACTCGGACAGGGAGAAACTCCTACGAGCAGTACTTC. This gives the protein CSATRTGRNSYEQYF.